One sample yielded the 8 T cell receptor beta chains listed below, sequenced in a study of T-cell memory formation after mild COVID-19. TCRdb reanalysed the 5' RACE reads using MiXCR and keeps one entry per CDR3 protein. The sample shows about 190,000 distinct CDR3 sequences, roughly 30% of them seen only once. Sequencing used PBMCs or a T cell subset sorted from them (not recorded which). The receptors come from an adult woman who had mild COVID-19 (a few samples of this study predate the infection). Cell type and time point are not known.

This clonotype was recorded a few times. The chain carries TRBV5-1 and TRBJ1-2, with 8 positions matching TRBD1. This CDR3 comprises 14 residues. The V gene's germline CDR1 is SGHRS and CDR2 YFSETQ. V shed 4 bases, J shed 4 bases, and the junction held 6 bases outside the gene matches. The CDR3 nucleotides are TGCGCCAGCAGCGCCGGGACAGGTGCCTATGGCTACACCTTC. It yields the protein CASSAGTGAYGYTF.

This clonotype came up a few times. The chain is built from TRBV7-2 and TRBJ2-7; D possibly corresponds to TRBD1 (5 bases). The V end was cut by 1 base, the J end by 4 bases, with 17 bases between. The V gene's germline CDR1 is SGHTA and CDR2 FQGNSA. The CDR3 consists of 16 residues. CDR3 sequence reads: CASSLGFRESSYEQYF. CDR3 coding DNA: TGTGCCAGCAGCTTAGGATTCAGGGAAAGTTCTTACGAGCAGTACTTC.

The chain couples TRBV6-2 or TRBV6-3 to TRBJ2-1; TRBD2 matches at 8 bases. The V gene's germline CDR1 is MNHEY and CDR2 SVGEGT. The CDR3 sequence is 15 residues long. The junction had 5 bases not matched to a gene; V was cut back by 5 bases and J by 2 bases. CDR3 in DNA: TGTGCCAGCAGTAAAACTAGCGGAACCTACAATGAGCAGTTCTTC. It translates to CASSKTSGTYNEQFF.

The sample holds a few counts of this clonotype. V gene TRBV20-1 combines with J gene TRBJ2-2; D not certain. V was cut by 3 bases and J by 6 bases, with 8 bases left in between. CDR3 size: 12 residues. Germline CDR1 is DFQATT and CDR2 is SNEGSKA (reference sequence). The CDR3 is CSARDQSGELFF. The CDR3, as DNA: TGCAGTGCTAGGGATCAGTCCGGGGAGCTGTTTTTT.

The V gene is TRBV15, the J gene TRBJ2-1; 9 bases are a match to TRBD2. The CDR3 contains 18 residues. Germline loops: CDR1 LNHNV, CDR2 YYDKDF (reference sequence). The junction had 10 bases not matched to a gene; V was cut back by 0 bases and J by 4 bases. As DNA, the CDR3 is TGTGCCACCAGCAGAGAGTACCATAGCGGGAGTAAGTACAATGAGCAGTTCTTC. Its protein product is CATSREYHSGSKYNEQFF.

In this sample, this clonotype turned up once. J is TRBJ2-3 and V is TRBV5-1, with 8 bases aligning to TRBD2. Germline V lookup: CDR1 SGHRS, CDR2 YFSETQ. The CDR3 consists of 15 residues. Unmatched junction bases numbered 3, after V lost 2 bases and J lost 1 base. In nucleotides, the CDR3 is TGCGCCAGCAGCTTTAGCGGGGATCGCACAGATACGCAGTATTTT. Its translation: CASSFSGDRTDTQYF.

The chain couples TRBV12-3 or TRBV12-4 to TRBJ1-6; D is unresolved. This CDR3 has 15 residues. V lost 5 bases and J 7 bases, leaving 15 bases between the germline ends. CDR3 coding DNA: TGTGCCAGCAGTCGTCGGAGGGCGGAGAATTCACCCCTCCACTTT. Its translation: CASSRRRAENSPLHF.

This chain connects TRBV7-3 to TRBJ2-3; 8 bases fit TRBD2. CDR3 length: 15 residues. The V gene end was trimmed by 6 bases and the J gene end by 4 bases; junction bases not matched to a gene: 9. Germline CDR1 reads SGHTA; CDR2 reads FQGTGA. As DNA, the CDR3 is TGTGCCAGCAGTCCCTTAGCGGGAACTGCAGATACGCAGTATTTT. Translating gives CASSPLAGTADTQYF. Complete variable domain (other parts from reference TRBV7-3 and TRBJ2-3): GAGVSQTPSNKVTEKGKYVELRCDPISGHTALYWYRQSLGQGPEFLIYFQGTGAADDSGLPNDRFFAVRPEGSVSTLKIQRTERGDSAVYLCASSPLAGTADTQYFGPGTRLTVL.